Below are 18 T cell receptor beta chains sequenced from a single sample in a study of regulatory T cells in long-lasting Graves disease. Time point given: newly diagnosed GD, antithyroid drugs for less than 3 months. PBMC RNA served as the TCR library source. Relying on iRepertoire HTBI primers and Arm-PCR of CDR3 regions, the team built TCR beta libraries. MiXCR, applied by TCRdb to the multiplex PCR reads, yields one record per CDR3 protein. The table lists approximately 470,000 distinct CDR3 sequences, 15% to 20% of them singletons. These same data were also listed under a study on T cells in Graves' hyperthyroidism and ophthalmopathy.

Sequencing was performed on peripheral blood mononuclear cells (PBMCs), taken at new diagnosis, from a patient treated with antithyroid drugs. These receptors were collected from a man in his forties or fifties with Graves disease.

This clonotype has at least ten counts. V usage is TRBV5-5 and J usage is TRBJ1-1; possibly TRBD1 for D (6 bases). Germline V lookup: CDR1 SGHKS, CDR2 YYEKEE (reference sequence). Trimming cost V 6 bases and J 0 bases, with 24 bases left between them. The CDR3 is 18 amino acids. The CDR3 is CASTLLWPPTGLNTEAFF. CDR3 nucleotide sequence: TGTGCCAGCACCCTATTATGGCCCCCTACAGGGTTGAACACTGAAGCTTTCTTT.

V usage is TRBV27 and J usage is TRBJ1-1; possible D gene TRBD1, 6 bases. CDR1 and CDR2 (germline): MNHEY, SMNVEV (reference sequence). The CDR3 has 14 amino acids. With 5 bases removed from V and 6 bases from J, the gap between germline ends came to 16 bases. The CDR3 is CASSREQGGSEAFF. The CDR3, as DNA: TGTGCCAGCAGTCGGGAACAGGGTGGATCTGAAGCTTTCTTT.

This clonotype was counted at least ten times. CDR3 region: CASSLPSGRTLGYEQYF. The CDR3 DNA is TGTGCCAGCAGCTTACCTAGCGGGAGGACTTTAGGGTACGAGCAGTACTTC. V gene TRBV7-2 combines with J gene TRBJ2-7; 11 bases align to TRBD2. The J segment lost 4 bases and the V segment lost 2 bases, leaving 10 bases of the junction unmatched. Germline lookup yields CDR1 SGHTA and CDR2 FQGNSA. The CDR3 totals 17 residues.

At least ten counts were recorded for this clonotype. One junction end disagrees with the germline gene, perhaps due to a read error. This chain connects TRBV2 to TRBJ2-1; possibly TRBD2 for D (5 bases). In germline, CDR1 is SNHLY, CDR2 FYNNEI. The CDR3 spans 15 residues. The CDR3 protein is CASNEGSNTYNEQFF. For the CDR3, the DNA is TGTGCCAGCAATGAAGGGAGTAATACCTACAATGAGCAGTTCTTC.

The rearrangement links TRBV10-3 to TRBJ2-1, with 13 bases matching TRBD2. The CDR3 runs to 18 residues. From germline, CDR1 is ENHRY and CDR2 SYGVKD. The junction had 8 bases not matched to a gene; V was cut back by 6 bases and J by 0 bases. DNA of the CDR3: TGTGCCATCAGAGGACTAGCGGGAGACGTGAGCTCCTACAATGAGCAGTTCTTC. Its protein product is CAIRGLAGDVSSYNEQFF.

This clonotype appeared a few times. The CDR3 sequence is CASSLVGTFGELFF. The CDR3 DNA follows: TGTGCCAGCAGTTTAGTAGGAACCTTCGGGGAGCTGTTTTTT. This chain uses TRBV12-3 or TRBV12-4 with TRBJ2-2; D not resolved. Trimming removed 1 base at V and 7 bases at J, with 10 bases between. CDR3 length: 14 residues.

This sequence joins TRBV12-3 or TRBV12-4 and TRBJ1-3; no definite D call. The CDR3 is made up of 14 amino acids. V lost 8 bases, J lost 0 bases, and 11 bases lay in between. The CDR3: CASGPHISGNTIYF. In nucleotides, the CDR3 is TGTGCCAGCGGTCCTCACATCTCTGGAAACACCATATATTTT.

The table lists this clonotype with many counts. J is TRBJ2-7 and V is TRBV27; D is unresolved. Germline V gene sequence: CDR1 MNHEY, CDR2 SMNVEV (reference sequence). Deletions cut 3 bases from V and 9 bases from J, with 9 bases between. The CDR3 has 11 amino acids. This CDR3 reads CASSLGRVQYF. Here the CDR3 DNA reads TGTGCCAGCAGTTTGGGTAGAGTGCAGTACTTC.

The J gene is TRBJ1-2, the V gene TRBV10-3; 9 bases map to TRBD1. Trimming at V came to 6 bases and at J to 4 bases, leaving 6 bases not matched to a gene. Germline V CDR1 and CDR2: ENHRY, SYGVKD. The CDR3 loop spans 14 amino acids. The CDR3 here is CAIRTGGAGYGYTF. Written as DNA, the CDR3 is TGTGCCATCAGAACAGGGGGCGCGGGCTATGGCTACACCTTC.

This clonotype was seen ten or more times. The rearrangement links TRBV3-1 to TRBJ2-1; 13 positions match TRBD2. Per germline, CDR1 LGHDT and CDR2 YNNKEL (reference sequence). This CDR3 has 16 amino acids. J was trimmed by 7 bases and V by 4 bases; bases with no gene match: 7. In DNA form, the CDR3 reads TGTGCCAGCAGCCGAGATCCGGGACTAGCGGGGAATGAGCAGTTCTTC. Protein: CASSRDPGLAGNEQFF.

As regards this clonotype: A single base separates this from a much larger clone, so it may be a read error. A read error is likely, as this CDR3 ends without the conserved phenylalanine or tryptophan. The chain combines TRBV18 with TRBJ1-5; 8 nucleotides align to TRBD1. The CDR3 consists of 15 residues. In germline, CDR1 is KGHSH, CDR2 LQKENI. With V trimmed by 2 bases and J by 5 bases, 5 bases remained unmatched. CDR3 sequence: CASSPYTGGDQPQHL. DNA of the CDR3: TGTGCCAGCTCACCATATACAGGGGGAGATCAGCCCCAGCATTTG.

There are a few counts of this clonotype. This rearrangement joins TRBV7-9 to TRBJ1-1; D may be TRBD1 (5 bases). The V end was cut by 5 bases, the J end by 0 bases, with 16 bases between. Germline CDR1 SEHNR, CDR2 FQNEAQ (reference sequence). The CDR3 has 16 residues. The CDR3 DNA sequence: TGTGCCAGCAGCCCACAGGAATTTGGGGTGAACACTGAAGCTTTCTTT. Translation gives CASSPQEFGVNTEAFF.

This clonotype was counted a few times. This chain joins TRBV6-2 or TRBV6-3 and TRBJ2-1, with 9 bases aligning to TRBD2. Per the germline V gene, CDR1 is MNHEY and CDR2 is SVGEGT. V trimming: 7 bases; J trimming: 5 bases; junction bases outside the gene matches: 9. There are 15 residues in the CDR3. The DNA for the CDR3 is TGTGCCAGCACTCCAGGGACTAGCTTCAACAATGAGCAGTTCTTC. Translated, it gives CASTPGTSFNNEQFF.

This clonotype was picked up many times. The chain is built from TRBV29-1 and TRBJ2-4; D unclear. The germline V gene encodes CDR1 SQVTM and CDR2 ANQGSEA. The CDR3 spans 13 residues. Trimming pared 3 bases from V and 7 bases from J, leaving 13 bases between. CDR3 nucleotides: TGCAGCGTTGAGGCTTCGTTGGGGAACATTCAGTACTTC. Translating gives CSVEASLGNIQYF.

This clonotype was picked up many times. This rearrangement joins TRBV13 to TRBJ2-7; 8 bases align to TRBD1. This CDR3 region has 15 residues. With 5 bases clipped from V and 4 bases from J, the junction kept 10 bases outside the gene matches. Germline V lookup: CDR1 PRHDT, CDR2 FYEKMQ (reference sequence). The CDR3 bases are TGTGCCAGCAGCCCCCGGGAACAGGGGGTGTACGAGCAGTACTTC. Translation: CASSPREQGVYEQYF.

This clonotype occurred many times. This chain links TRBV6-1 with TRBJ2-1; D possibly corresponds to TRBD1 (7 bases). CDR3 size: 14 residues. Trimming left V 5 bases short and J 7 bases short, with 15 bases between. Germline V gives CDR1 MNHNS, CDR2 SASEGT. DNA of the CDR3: TGTGCCAGCAGTCCGGCGGGACAGATGAATGAGCAGTTCTTC. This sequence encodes CASSPAGQMNEQFF.

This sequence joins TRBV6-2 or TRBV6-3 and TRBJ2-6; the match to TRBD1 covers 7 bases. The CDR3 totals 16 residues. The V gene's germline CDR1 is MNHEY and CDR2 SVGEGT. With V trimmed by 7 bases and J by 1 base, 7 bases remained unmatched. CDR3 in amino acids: CASTDRAISGANVLTF. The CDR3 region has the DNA TGTGCCAGCACCGACAGGGCCATATCTGGGGCCAACGTCCTGACTTTC.

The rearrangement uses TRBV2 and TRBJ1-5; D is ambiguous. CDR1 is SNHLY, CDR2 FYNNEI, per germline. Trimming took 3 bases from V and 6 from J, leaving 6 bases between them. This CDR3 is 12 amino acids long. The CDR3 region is CASSDASQPQHF. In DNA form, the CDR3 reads TGTGCCAGCAGTGATGCTTCTCAGCCCCAGCATTTT.